A selection of T cell receptor beta chains follows, all from one sample in a study of blood T cell repertoires in COVID-19. Method: immunoSEQ multiplex PCR; TCRdb's copy keeps in-frame clones and lacks some. In the table there are about 230,000 clones, approximately 87% of which are singletons. The source material was peripheral blood. The receptors here all came from an older woman with active or convalescent COVID-19. Each CDR3 is given with its conserved first and last residue. The D gene is left open where the match is weak. The size entry is marked missing in some rows and otherwise reads once, few, many or a size class.

CDR3 length: 14; V gene: TRBV9; clone size: .; J gene: TRBJ1-1; D gene: .; CDR3 DNA: TGTGCCAGCAAAAGACAGCCCTCGAACACTGAAGCTTTCTTT; CDR3 protein: CASKRQPSNTEAFF
CDR3 length: 15; V gene: TRBV10-3; clone size: .; J gene: TRBJ2-7; D gene: TRBD2; CDR3 DNA: TGTGCCATCAGTGCCGGGACTAGCGGGAGGGGGGAGCAGTACTTC; CDR3 protein: CAISAGTSGRGEQYF
CDR3 length: 15; V gene: TRBV28; clone size: .; J gene: TRBJ2-7; D gene: TRBD1; CDR3 DNA: TGTGCCAGCAGTTCACAGGGGCTACCTTCCTACGAGCAGTACTTC; CDR3 protein: CASSSQGLPSYEQYF
CDR3 length: 18; V gene: TRBV15; clone size: once; J gene: TRBJ2-2; D gene: TRBD2; CDR3 DNA: TGTGCCACCAGCAGAGGTGGTAGCGGGGGGGCCAGTACCGGGGAGCTGTTTTTT; CDR3 protein: CATSRGGSGGASTGELFF
CDR3 length: 16; V gene: TRBV3-1/TRBV3-2; clone size: .; J gene: TRBJ2-3; D gene: .; CDR3 DNA: TGTGCCAGCAGCCAGCCCTCAGCGGCCGGCACAGATACGCAGTATTTT; CDR3 protein: CASSQPSAAGTDTQYF
CDR3 length: 15; V gene: TRBV28; clone size: .; J gene: TRBJ2-3; D gene: TRBD1; CDR3 DNA: TGTGCCAGCAGTTTGCCCACAGGGGGCGCGGATACGCAGTATTTT; CDR3 protein: CASSLPTGGADTQYF
CDR3 length: 12; V gene: TRBV3-1/TRBV3-2; clone size: .; J gene: TRBJ1-2; D gene: .; CDR3 DNA: TGTGCCAGCAGCCAAGACCAGGGGGGCTACACCTTC; CDR3 protein: CASSQDQGGYTF
CDR3 length: 14; V gene: TRBV19; clone size: .; J gene: TRBJ2-5; D gene: TRBD2; CDR3 DNA: TGTGCCAGTAGTACCAGCGGGAGTGGGGAGACCCAGTACTTC; CDR3 protein: CASSTSGSGETQYF
CDR3 length: 14; V gene: TRBV19; clone size: .; J gene: TRBJ2-7; D gene: TRBD1; CDR3 DNA: TGTGCCAGTAGTATCCAGGACAGGGACTACGAGCAGTACTTC; CDR3 protein: CASSIQDRDYEQYF
CDR3 length: 12; V gene: TRBV5-4; clone size: .; J gene: TRBJ2-7; D gene: .; CDR3 DNA: TGTGCCAGCAGCTCCGAGGGGGTCGAGCAGTACTTC; CDR3 protein: CASSSEGVEQYF
CDR3 length: 13; V gene: TRBV5-1; clone size: .; J gene: TRBJ2-3; D gene: .; CDR3 DNA: TGCGCCAGCAGCTCGGGAAGCACAGATACGCAGTATTTT; CDR3 protein: CASSSGSTDTQYF
CDR3 length: 15; V gene: TRBV11-3; clone size: .; J gene: TRBJ2-7; D gene: TRBD1; CDR3 DNA: TGTGCCAGCAGCCCCGGACAGGGGAGCTCCTACGAGCAGTACTTC; CDR3 protein: CASSPGQGSSYEQYF
CDR3 length: 15; V gene: TRBV27; clone size: .; J gene: TRBJ2-1; D gene: TRBD2; CDR3 DNA: TGTGCCATGCCGATGAAGGGTAGCGGGGGCAATGAGCAGTTCTTC; CDR3 protein: CAMPMKGSGGNEQFF
CDR3 length: 15; V gene: TRBV10-1; clone size: .; J gene: TRBJ2-1; D gene: TRBD1; CDR3 DNA: TGCGCCAGCAGTGAGTCCGGGACAGGGTGGAGTGAGCAGTTCTTC; CDR3 protein: CASSESGTGWSEQFF
CDR3 length: 15; V gene: TRBV3-1/TRBV3-2; clone size: .; J gene: TRBJ2-7; D gene: TRBD2; CDR3 DNA: TGTGCCAGCAGCCTCGGGACTAGCGGGGTACTCGAGCAGTACTTC; CDR3 protein: CASSLGTSGVLEQYF
CDR3 length: 15; V gene: TRBV6-5; clone size: .; J gene: TRBJ2-7; D gene: TRBD2; CDR3 DNA: TGTGCCAGCAATCCTAGCGGGAGGGGAGCCTACGAGCAGTACTTC; CDR3 protein: CASNPSGRGAYEQYF
CDR3 length: 16; V gene: TRBV5-4; clone size: .; J gene: TRBJ2-3; D gene: TRBD2; CDR3 DNA: TGTGCCAGCAGCTTGCTGAGCGGGATTAGCACAGATACGCAGTATTTT; CDR3 protein: CASSLLSGISTDTQYF
CDR3 length: 14; V gene: TRBV5-3; clone size: .; J gene: TRBJ1-1; D gene: .; CDR3 DNA: TGTGCCAGAAGCTTGGATAGGCGGAGCACTGAAGCTTTCTTT; CDR3 protein: CARSLDRRSTEAFF